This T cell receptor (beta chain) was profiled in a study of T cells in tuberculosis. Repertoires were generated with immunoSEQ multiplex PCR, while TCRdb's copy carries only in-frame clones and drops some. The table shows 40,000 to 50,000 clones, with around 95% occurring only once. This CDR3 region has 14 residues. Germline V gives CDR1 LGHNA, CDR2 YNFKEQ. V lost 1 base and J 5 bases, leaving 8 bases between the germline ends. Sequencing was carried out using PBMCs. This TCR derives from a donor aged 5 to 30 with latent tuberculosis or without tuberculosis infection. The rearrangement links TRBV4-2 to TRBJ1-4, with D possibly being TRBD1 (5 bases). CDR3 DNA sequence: TGTGCCAGCAGCCAAGCTTCAGGGAATGAAAAACTGTTTTTT. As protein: CASSQASGNEKLFF.